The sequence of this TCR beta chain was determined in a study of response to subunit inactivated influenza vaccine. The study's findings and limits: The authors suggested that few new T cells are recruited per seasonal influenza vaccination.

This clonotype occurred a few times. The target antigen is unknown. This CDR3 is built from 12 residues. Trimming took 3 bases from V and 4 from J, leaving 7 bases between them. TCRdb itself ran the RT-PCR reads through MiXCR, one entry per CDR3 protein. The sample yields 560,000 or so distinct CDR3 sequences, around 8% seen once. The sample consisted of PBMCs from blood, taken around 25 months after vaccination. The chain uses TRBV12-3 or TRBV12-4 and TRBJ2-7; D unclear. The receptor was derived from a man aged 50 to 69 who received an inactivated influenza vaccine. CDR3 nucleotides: TGTGCCAGCAGTTTGTTTGTGTACGAGCAGTACTTC. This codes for CASSLFVYEQYF.